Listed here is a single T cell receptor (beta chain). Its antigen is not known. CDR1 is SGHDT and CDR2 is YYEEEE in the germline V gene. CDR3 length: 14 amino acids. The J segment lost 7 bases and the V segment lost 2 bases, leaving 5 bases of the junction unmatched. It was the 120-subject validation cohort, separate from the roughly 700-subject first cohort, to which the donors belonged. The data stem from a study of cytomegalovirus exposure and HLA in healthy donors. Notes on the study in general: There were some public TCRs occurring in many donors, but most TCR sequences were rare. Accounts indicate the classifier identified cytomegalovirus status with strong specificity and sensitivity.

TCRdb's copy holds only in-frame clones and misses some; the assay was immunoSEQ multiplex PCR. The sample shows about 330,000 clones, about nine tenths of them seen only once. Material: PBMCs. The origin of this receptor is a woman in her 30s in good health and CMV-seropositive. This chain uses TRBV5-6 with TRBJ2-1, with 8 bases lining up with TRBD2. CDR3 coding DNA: TGTGCCAGCAGCTTACGCGGGGGGAGGAATGAGCAGTTCTTC. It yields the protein CASSLRGGRNEQFF.